The 13 T cell receptor beta chains below all came from one sample that was sequenced in a study of T cell responses to AZD1222 COVID-19 vaccine. Method: immunoSEQ multiplex PCR; TCRdb's copy keeps in-frame clones and lacks some. The sample records tens of thousands of clones, 85% to 90% being singletons. Specimen: peripheral blood, collected 28 days after the second AZD1222 dose. The origin of the receptors is an adult who received the AZD1222 COVID-19 vaccine.

DNA for the CDR3: TGCGCCAGCAGCCAGGACAGGGGGAGGAATGGCTACACCTTC. As protein: CASSQDRGRNGYTF. The chain recombines TRBV4-1 with TRBJ1-2, with TRBD1 matching over 10 bases. Trimming removed 3 bases from V and 6 bases from J; junction bases left unmatched: 4. This CDR3 spans 14 amino acids. The germline gives CDR1 MGHRA, CDR2 YSYEKL.

The chain uses TRBV4-1 and TRBJ2-7, with 10 bases that match TRBD2. The CDR3 is 15 residues long. Germline trimming cut 3 bases from V and 4 bases from J; bases unmatched to any gene: 6. From germline, CDR1 is MGHRA and CDR2 YSYEKL. The CDR3 spells CASSQGLAGGYEQYF. The CDR3 nucleotides read TGCGCCAGCAGCCAGGGGTTAGCGGGGGGTTACGAGCAGTACTTC.

This clone was recorded a few times. The chain employs TRBV7-6 and TRBJ2-2; 9 positions agree with TRBD1. The germline CDR1 and CDR2 sequences are SGHVS and FNYEAQ. J gave up 1 base and V 5 bases, and 5 bases lay outside the gene matches. The CDR3 is 16 amino acids. The CDR3 protein is CASSRTGVLNTGELFF. CDR3 sequence (DNA): TGTGCCAGCAGCCGGACAGGGGTGCTGAACACCGGGGAGCTGTTTTTT.

The chain employs TRBV7-3 and TRBJ2-3; TRBD2 is a possible D gene (6 bases). Germline assignment: CDR1 SGHTA and CDR2 FQGTGA. V was clipped by 2 bases and J by 2 bases, with 20 bases between them. This CDR3 contains 18 residues. CDR3 nucleotide sequence: TGTGCCAGCAGCTTACGGGGCCTCGGGGGACCCGACACAGATACGCAGTATTTT. Amino acid sequence: CASSLRGLGGPDTDTQYF. Full variable domain (remainder filled in from reference TRBV7-3 and TRBJ2-3): GAGVSQTPSNKVTEKGKYVELRCDPISGHTALYWYRQSLGQGPEFLIYFQGTGAADDSGLPNDRFFAVRPEGSVSTLKIQRTERGDSAVYLCASSLRGLGGPDTDTQYFGPGTRLTVL.

In regard to this clone: Germline is not matched at one junction end, which may reflect a read error. The V and J genes are TRBV20-1 and TRBJ1-2; D uncertain. CDR1 is DFQATT, CDR2 SNEGSKA, per germline (reference sequence). The CDR3 consists of 13 residues. DNA for the CDR3: TGCAGTGCTAGTCTCGGGAGCGGCTATGACTACACCTTC. Its protein product is CSASLGSGYDYTF.

The chain carries TRBV12-3 or TRBV12-4 and TRBJ1-3, with D perhaps TRBD1 (5 bases). Trimming cost V 5 bases and J 6 bases, with 11 bases left between them. The CDR3 covers 13 residues. The CDR3 protein is CASSLMGENTIYF. The DNA for the CDR3 is TGTGCCAGCAGTCTTATGGGGGAAAACACCATATATTTT.

The chain is built from TRBV7-9 and TRBJ1-4; D is possibly TRBD1 (6 bases). Trimming cost V 5 bases and J 4 bases, with 17 bases left between them. Germline assignment: CDR1 SEHNR and CDR2 FQNEAQ (reference sequence). The CDR3 is 16 amino acids. Written as DNA, the CDR3 is TGTGCCAGCAGCCCCCTCGGGGGGGCAGGTAATGAAAAACTGTTTTTT. This encodes CASSPLGGAGNEKLFF.

This chain joins TRBV6-5 and TRBJ2-2; D call uncertain. Germline CDR1 reads MNHEY; CDR2 reads SVGAGI. Trimming left V 9 bases short and J 0 bases short, with 14 bases between. The CDR3 is 15 amino acids. The CDR3 loop reads CASKTDGANTGELFF. CDR3 sequence (DNA): TGTGCCAGTAAGACTGACGGAGCGAACACCGGGGAGCTGTTTTTT.

The CDR3 DNA follows: TGTGCCAGCAGTGAAGACCGCGGGTCTAATGAAAAACTGTTTTTT. As protein: CASSEDRGSNEKLFF. This chain connects TRBV6-1 to TRBJ1-4; D gene uncertain. The length of the CDR3 is 15 residues. The germline V and J ends were trimmed by 1 base and 3 bases, with 9 bases remaining between them. Germline V CDR1 and CDR2: MNHNS, SASEGT.

The chain has TRBV7-9 and TRBJ1-2, with D unclear. Germline CDR1 reads SEHNR; CDR2 reads FQNEAQ (reference sequence). Between the trimmed V and J ends, which lost 0 bases and 2 bases, there was a span of 10 bases. The CDR3 length is 15 residues. The CDR3 spells CASSLAEGGNYGYTF. CDR3 in DNA: TGTGCCAGCAGCTTAGCGGAGGGAGGGAACTATGGCTACACCTTC.

The V gene is TRBV3-1 (or the pseudogene TRBV3-2), the J gene TRBJ1-2, with a tentative D call TRBD1 (5 bases). Trimming left V 3 bases short and J 1 base short, with 6 bases between. The germline CDR1 and CDR2 sequences are LGHDT and YNNKEL (reference sequence). The CDR3 runs 13 residues. The CDR3 sequence is CASSQQGNYGYTF. The CDR3 DNA reads TGTGCCAGCAGCCAGCAGGGTAACTATGGCTACACCTTC.

The chain joins TRBV6-5 to TRBJ1-5; D is unresolved. The V end lost 5 bases, the J end lost 11 bases, and 13 bases lay between the germline ends. The CDR3 has 12 residues. Germline V gives CDR1 MNHEY, CDR2 SVGAGI. The CDR3 loop reads CASSNGISAQHF. As DNA, the CDR3 is TGTGCCAGCAGTAATGGGATATCGGCCCAGCATTTT.

V and J are TRBV3-1 (or the pseudogene TRBV3-2) and TRBJ1-6; no definite D call. V dropped 5 bases and J dropped 7 bases, with 9 bases sitting between them. The CDR3 consists of 13 residues. Germline V gene lookup returns CDR1 LGHDT and CDR2 YNNKEL (reference sequence). CDR3 residues: CASSFDINSPLHF. CDR3 sequence (DNA): TGTGCCAGCAGCTTTGATATAAATTCACCCCTCCACTTT.